Listed below are T cell receptor beta chains from one sample, sequenced in a study of cytomegalovirus exposure and HLA in healthy donors. TCRdb's copy holds only in-frame clones and misses some; the assay was immunoSEQ multiplex PCR. This repertoire shows 250,000 to 350,000 clones, roughly two thirds found once; its top ten account for 2% to 2.5%. Material for sequencing was PBMCs. The receptors shown here come from a female donor in good health and CMV-seronegative. CDR3s include the opening cysteine and the closing phenylalanine or tryptophan. A D gene is named only where the DNA matches it firmly. Size tells how often a clone was seen (once, few, many) or the class of an expanded clone, and some rows leave it out.

>TRBJ2-7|-|-|TRBV5-4
TGTGCCAGCAGCGTATCGGGACTCGTCTACGAGCAGTACTTC
CASSVSGLVYEQYF
>TRBJ2-2|-|-|TRBV9
TGTGCCAGCAGCGTAGCTGGAGTGAACACCGGGGAGCTGTTTTTT
CASSVAGVNTGELFF
>TRBJ1-2|-|-|TRBV7-2
TGTGCGATTGGGGCGTACTATGGCTACACCTTC
CAIGAYYGYTF
>TRBJ2-7|-|-|TRBV27
TGTGCCAGCAGTCCCTCTATATTATACGAGCAGTACTTC
CASSPSILYEQYF
>TRBJ1-5|-|-|TRBV6-1
TGTGCCAGCAGTGAAACAGGTTTTAATCGGCCCCAGCATTTT
CASSETGFNRPQHF
>TRBJ2-7|-|-|TRBV5-1
TGCGCCAGCAGCTGGGCGGGGCAGGGCTACGAGCAGTACTTC
CASSWAGQGYEQYF
>TRBJ1-1|few|TRBD1|TRBV25-1
TGTGCCAGCAGTGAAGACAGGGGGAACACTGAAGCTTTCTTT
CASSEDRGNTEAFF
>TRBJ2-3|-|TRBD2|TRBV7-9
TGTGCCAGCAGCGTTGGGAACGGGAGGGCAGATACGCAGTATTTT
CASSVGNGRADTQYF
>TRBJ2-1|-|TRBD2|TRBV15
TGTGCCACCAGCAGAGATTTAGCGGGGAGGAATGAGCAGTTCTTC
CATSRDLAGRNEQFF
>TRBJ2-1|-|TRBD2|TRBV27
TGTGCCAGCAGTTCCCTTCGAGCGGGAGATCTGACTGAGCAGTTCTTC
CASSSLRAGDLTEQFF
>TRBJ1-1|few|-|TRBV5-1
TGCGCCAGCAGCCCCCAGACTGGGACTGAAGCTTTCTTT
CASSPQTGTEAFF
>TRBJ1-3|-|TRBD1|TRBV2
TGTGCCAGCCTCAGGGGGAGTCAAACTGGAAACACCATATATTTT
CASLRGSQTGNTIYF
>TRBJ1-1|-|-|TRBV28
TGTGCCAGCAGTCGGACAGAAGCTTTCTTT
CASSRTEAFF
>TRBJ1-1|few|-|TRBV4-1
TGCGCCAGCTTGGGCTGGAACACTGAAGCTTTCTTT
CASLGWNTEAFF
>TRBJ2-7|-|TRBD2|TRBV18
TGTGCCAGCTCACCATTCGAGCGGGGGATCTCCTACGAGCAGTACTTC
CASSPFERGISYEQYF
>TRBJ2-1|-|TRBD2|TRBV28
TGTGCCAGCAGTTTAGGGATCCTGACTAGCGGGAGGACCCTTTGGAATGAGCAGTTCTTC
CASSLGILTSGRTLWNEQFF
>TRBJ2-3|-|-|TRBV2
TGTGCCAGCAGTGGCGGGTGGGCAGATACGCAGTATTTT
CASSGGWADTQYF
>TRBJ2-5|-|TRBD2|TRBV7-6
TGTGCCAGCAGCTTAGCCGGGACTAGCGGGAGAACCCAGTACTTC
CASSLAGTSGRTQYF
>TRBJ2-5|few|-|TRBV5-6
TGTGCCAGCAGCTTGTTGTCCAACCAAGAGACCCAGTACTTC
CASSLLSNQETQYF
>TRBJ2-1|-|-|TRBV6-6
TGTGCCAGCAATGTGCCGACTGGCTCCTACAATGAGCAGTTCTTC
CASNVPTGSYNEQFF
>TRBJ1-1|once|-|TRBV7-6
TGTGCCAGCAGCTCATCCAGGGGACCCACTGAAGCTTTCTTT
CASSSSRGPTEAFF
>TRBJ2-7|-|-|TRBV28
TGTGCCAGCTTAGCGGCCCGGAGCTCCTACGAGCAGTACTTC
CASLAARSSYEQYF
>TRBJ2-7|-|TRBD2|TRBV6-1
TGTGCCAGCAGTGTAGCGGGAGGCTCCCCCTACGAGCAGTACTTC
CASSVAGGSPYEQYF
>TRBJ1-2|few|-|TRBV5-1
TGCGCCAGCAGCCGCGGACAGAACTATGGCTACACCTTC
CASSRGQNYGYTF
>TRBJ2-7|once|-|TRBV7-6
TGTGCCAGCAGCTCAGAGGGGGGGTTGGAGCAGTACTTC
CASSSEGGLEQYF
>TRBJ1-4|-|-|TRBV6-5
TGTGCCAGCAGCCCGACAGCAACTAATGAAAAACTGTTTTTT
CASSPTATNEKLFF
>TRBJ2-1|once|TRBD2|TRBV6-1
TGTGCCAGCAGTGAAAGTTTAAGCGGGGGATTTTACAATGAGCAGTTCTTC
CASSESLSGGFYNEQFF
>TRBJ2-5|-|-|TRBV5-6
TGTGCCAGCAGCTTGGGACTAGTAGGGGACTTC
CASSLGLVGDF
>TRBJ1-1|-|-|TRBV7-7
TGTGCCAGCAGCGCCGAAAGGGGGACTGAAGCTTTCTTT
CASSAERGTEAFF
>TRBJ2-3|once|-|TRBV7-8
TGTGCCAGCAGCTCCCAGGGAAGGACAGATACGCAGTATTTT
CASSSQGRTDTQYF
>TRBJ2-1|-|-|TRBV4-1
TGCGCCAGCAGCCTAAACCGGAATGAGCAGTTCTTC
CASSLNRNEQFF
>TRBJ2-1|-|-|TRBV27
TGTGCCAGCAGTTACACGGGAGTCCACAATGAGCAGTTCTTC
CASSYTGVHNEQFF
>TRBJ2-7|-|TRBD1|TRBV10-3
TGTGCCATCAGGGGACAGACCTACGAGCAGTACTTC
CAIRGQTYEQYF
>TRBJ2-1|few|TRBD2|TRBV15
TGTGCCACCAGCAGAGAAGCGGGATTATACGATGAGCAGTTCTTC
CATSREAGLYDEQFF
>TRBJ2-1|-|TRBD2|TRBV5-4
TGTGCCAGCAGCTTGGTAGCGGGAGCGGGAAATGAGCAGTTCTTC
CASSLVAGAGNEQFF
>TRBJ2-1|-|TRBD2|TRBV29-1
TGCAGCGTTGCCCGGGATAGCGGGAGCTACAATGAGCAGTTCTTC
CSVARDSGSYNEQFF
>TRBJ2-1|-|TRBD2|TRBV9
TGTGCCAGCAGCGCCCTGGGACTAGCGGACTACAATGAGCAGTTCTTC
CASSALGLADYNEQFF
>TRBJ2-3|few|TRBD1|TRBV28
TGTGCCAGCAGCCCCGGACAGGGGGGCCCAGATACGCAGTATTTT
CASSPGQGGPDTQYF
>TRBJ1-4|-|-|TRBV6-1
TGTGCCAGCCGAGGTCTGGGGGGTTCAGAAAAACTGTTTTTT
CASRGLGGSEKLFF
>TRBJ2-1|few|TRBD2|TRBV7-8
TGTGCCAGTGCGGGGGGTGAGCAGTTCTTC
CASAGGEQFF
>TRBJ1-6|-|TRBD1|TRBV6-5
TGTGCCAGCAGTTCCGGGACAGATAATTCACCCCTCCACTTT
CASSSGTDNSPLHF
>TRBJ2-2|-|-|TRBV6-4
TGTGCCAGCAGCCCTCGACTAGTGGCGAACACCGGGGAGCTGTTTTTT
CASSPRLVANTGELFF
>TRBJ2-7|-|TRBD1|TRBV27
TGTGCCAGCAGTTTTGCGGCTACAGGGGCACCGGGGTTCTACGAGCAGTACTTC
CASSFAATGAPGFYEQYF
>TRBJ2-1|few|-|TRBV29-1
TGCAGCGTTGAAGCCCCCACGAGGAATGAGCAGTTCTTC
CSVEAPTRNEQFF
>TRBJ1-4|-|TRBD1|TRBV7-2
TGTGCCAGCAGCGTAGACAGGGGGCGAGAAAAACTGTTTTTT
CASSVDRGREKLFF
>TRBJ2-7|-|TRBD1|TRBV5-1
TGCGCCAGCCGCCCCGGGACAGGGTCCTACGGGCAGTACTTC
CASRPGTGSYGQYF
>TRBJ2-4|-|TRBD1|TRBV4-1
TGCGCCAGCAGCCAAGGGACAGGGTGGGACATTCAGTACTTC
CASSQGTGWDIQYF
>TRBJ1-1|-|-|TRBV5-1
TGCGCCAGCAGCCCGAGGGGGTCGGAAGCTTTCTTT
CASSPRGSEAFF
>TRBJ2-1|-|-|TRBV6-6
TGTGCCAGCAGCCCAAGAAGGAGTGTCGGTGAGCAGTTCTTC
CASSPRRSVGEQFF
>TRBJ2-2|-|TRBD1|TRBV19
TGTGCCAGTAGTACCGGACAGGGAGCCGGGGAGCTGTTTTTT
CASSTGQGAGELFF
>TRBJ2-2|-|-|TRBV7-2
TGTGCCACACGAAGCCCGGTTCCCCACACCGGGGAGCTGTTTTTT
CATRSPVPHTGELFF
>TRBJ2-7|-|TRBD2|TRBV7-9
TGTGCCAGCAGCTCCTTTAGCGGGAGCTCCTACGAGCAGTACTTC
CASSSFSGSSYEQYF
>TRBJ1-3|-|TRBD1|TRBV2
TGTGCCAGCAGTGTTGACAGGGGGCACACCGGGAACACCATATATTTT
CASSVDRGHTGNTIYF
>TRBJ2-4|-|TRBD1|TRBV6-5
TGTGCCAGCAGGGCGACAGGGGGAGGAAACATTCAGTACTTC
CASRATGGGNIQYF
>TRBJ2-5|-|TRBD2|TRBV30
TGTGCCTGGAGCCCGGGACTAGCGGGAGGGGAGACCCAGTACTTC
CAWSPGLAGGETQYF